The T cell receptor beta chain described here comes from a study of blood T cell repertoires in COVID-19. Study summary: Specimens from acute and convalescent COVID-19 originated in the United States, Italy and Spain. T cells, B-cell-depleted T cells, or PBMCs supplied cDNA or gDNA.

In the source study's methods: Cell counts per sample came from amplifying reference gene primers. Assay used: immunoSEQ multiplex PCR; TCRdb lists only in-frame clones, some missing. The V and J calls and clone size were taken over from that table, and D and trimming were inferred from the DNA. The sample lists under 250,000 clones; around 90% were seen once. Germline V gives CDR1 SGHRS, CDR2 YFSETQ. There are 15 residues in the CDR3. The ends were cut back, 0 bases at V and 1 base at J, with 10 bases in the middle. This receptor was taken from a man between 18 and 29 years old with active or convalescent COVID-19. The rearrangement links TRBV5-1 to TRBJ2-5; D may be TRBD2 (6 bases). The sample was peripheral blood. CDR3 sequence: CASSLAGRGQETQYF. In DNA form, the CDR3 reads TGCGCCAGCAGCTTGGCGGGGCGGGGCCAAGAGACCCAGTACTTC.